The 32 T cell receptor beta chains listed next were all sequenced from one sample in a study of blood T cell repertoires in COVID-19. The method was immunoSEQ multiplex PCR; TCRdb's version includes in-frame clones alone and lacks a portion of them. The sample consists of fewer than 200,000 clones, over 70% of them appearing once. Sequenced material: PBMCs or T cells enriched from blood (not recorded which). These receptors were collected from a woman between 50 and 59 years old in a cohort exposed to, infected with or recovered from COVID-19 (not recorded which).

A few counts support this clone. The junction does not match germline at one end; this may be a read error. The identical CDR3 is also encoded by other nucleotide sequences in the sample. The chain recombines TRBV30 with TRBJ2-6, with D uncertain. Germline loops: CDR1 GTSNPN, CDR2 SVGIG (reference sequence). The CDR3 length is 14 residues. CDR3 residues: CAWSLQAGANVLTF. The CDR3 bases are TGTGCTTGGAGTCTCCAGGCTGGGGCCAACGTCCTGACTTTC. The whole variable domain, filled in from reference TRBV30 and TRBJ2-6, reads SQTIHQWPATLVQPVGSPLSLECTVEGTSNPNLYWYRQAAGRGLQLLFYSVGIGQISSEVPQNLSASRPQDRQFILSSKKLLLSDSGFYLCAWSLQAGANVLTFGAGSRLTVL.

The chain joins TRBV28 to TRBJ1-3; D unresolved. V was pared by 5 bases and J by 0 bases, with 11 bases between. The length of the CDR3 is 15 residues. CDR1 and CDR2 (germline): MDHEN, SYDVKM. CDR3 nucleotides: TGTGCCAGCAGTCACCGACGGGTCTCTGGAAACACCATATATTTT. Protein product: CASSHRRVSGNTIYF.

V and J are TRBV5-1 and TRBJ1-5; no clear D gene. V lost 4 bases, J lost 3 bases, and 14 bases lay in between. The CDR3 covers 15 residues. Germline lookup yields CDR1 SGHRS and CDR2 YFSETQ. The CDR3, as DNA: TGCGCCAGCAGCCCCTGGACGGGAGACAATCAGCCCCAGCATTTT. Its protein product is CASSPWTGDNQPQHF.

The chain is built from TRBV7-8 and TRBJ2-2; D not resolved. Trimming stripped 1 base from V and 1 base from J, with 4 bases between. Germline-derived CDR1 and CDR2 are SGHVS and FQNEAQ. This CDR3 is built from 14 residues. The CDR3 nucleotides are TGTGCCAGCAGCTTAGGGCAGAACACCGGGGAGCTGTTTTTT. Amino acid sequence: CASSLGQNTGELFF.

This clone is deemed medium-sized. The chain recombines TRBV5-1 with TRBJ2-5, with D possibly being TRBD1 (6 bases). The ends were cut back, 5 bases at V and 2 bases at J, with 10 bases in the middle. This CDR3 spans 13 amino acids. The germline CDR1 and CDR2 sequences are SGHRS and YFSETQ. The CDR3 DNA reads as TGCGCCAGCAGGTCGACAGGACAAGAGACCCAGTACTTC. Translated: CASRSTGQETQYF.

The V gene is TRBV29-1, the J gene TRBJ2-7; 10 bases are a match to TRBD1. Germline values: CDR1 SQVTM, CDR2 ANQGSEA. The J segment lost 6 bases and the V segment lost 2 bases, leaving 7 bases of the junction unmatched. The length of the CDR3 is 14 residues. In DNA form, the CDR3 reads TGCAGCGTTGAAAGTGGACAGGGGGATGGCGAGCAGTACTTC. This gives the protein CSVESGQGDGEQYF.

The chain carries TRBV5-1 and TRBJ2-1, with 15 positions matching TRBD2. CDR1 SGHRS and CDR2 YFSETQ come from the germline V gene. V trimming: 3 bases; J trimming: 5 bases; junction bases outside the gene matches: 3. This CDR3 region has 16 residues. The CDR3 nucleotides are TGCGCCAGCAGCTCAGGGACTAGCGGGAGGCACAATGAGCAGTTCTTC. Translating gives CASSSGTSGRHNEQFF. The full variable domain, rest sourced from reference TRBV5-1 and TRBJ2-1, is KAGVTQTPRYLIKTRGQQVTLSCSPISGHRSVSWYQQTPGQGLQFLFEYFSETQRNKGNFPGRFSGRQFSNSRSEMNVSTLELGDSALYLCASSSGTSGRHNEQFFGPGTRLTVL.

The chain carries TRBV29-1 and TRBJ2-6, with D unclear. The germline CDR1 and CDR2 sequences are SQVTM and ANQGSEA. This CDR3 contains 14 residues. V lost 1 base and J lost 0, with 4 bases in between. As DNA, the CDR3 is TGCAGCGTTGAAGGAGGCTCTGGGGCCAACGTCCTGACTTTC. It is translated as CSVEGGSGANVLTF.

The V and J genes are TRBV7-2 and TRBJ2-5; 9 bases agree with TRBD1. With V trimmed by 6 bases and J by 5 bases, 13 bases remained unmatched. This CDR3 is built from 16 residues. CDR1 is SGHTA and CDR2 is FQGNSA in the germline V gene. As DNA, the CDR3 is TGTGCCAGCAGTCTCGTTGGCACCACAGGGGGCGAGACCCAGTACTTC. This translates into CASSLVGTTGGETQYF. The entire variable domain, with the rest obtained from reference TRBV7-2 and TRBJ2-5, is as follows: GAGVSQSPSNKVTEKGKDVELRCDPISGHTALYWYRQSLGQGLEFLIYFQGNSAPDKSGLPSDRFSAERTGGSVSTLTIQRTQQEDSAVYLCASSLVGTTGGETQYFGPGTRLLVL.

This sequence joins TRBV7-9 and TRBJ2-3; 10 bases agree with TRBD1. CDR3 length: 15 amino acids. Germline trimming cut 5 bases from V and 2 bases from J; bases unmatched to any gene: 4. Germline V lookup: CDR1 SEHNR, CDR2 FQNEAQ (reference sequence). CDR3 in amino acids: CASSPTGGYTDTQYF. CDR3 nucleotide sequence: TGTGCCAGCAGCCCGACAGGGGGCTACACAGATACGCAGTATTTT. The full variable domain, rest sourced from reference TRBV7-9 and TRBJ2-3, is DTGVSQNPRHKITKRGQNVTFRCDPISEHNRLYWYRQTLGQGPEFLTYFQNEAQLEKSRLLSDRFSAERPKGSFSTLEIQRTEQGDSAMYLCASSPTGGYTDTQYFGPGTRLTVL.

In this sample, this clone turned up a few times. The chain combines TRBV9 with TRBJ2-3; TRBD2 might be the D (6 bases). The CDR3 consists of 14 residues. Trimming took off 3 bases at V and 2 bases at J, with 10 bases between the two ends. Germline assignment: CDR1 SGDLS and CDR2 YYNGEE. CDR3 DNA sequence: TGTGCCAGCAGCGCCGGGGGAATCACAGATACGCAGTATTTT. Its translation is CASSAGGITDTQYF.

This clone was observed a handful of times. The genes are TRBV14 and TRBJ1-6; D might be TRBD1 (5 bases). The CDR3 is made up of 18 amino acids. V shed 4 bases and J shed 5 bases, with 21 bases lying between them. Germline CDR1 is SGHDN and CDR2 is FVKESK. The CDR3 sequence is CASSRGGNMRNHNSPLHF. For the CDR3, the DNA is TGTGCCAGCAGCCGTGGGGGGAATATGAGAAATCATAATTCACCCCTCCACTTT.

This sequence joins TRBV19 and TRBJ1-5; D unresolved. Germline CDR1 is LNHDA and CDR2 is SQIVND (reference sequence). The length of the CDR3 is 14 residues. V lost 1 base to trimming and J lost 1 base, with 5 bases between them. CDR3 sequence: CASSIGQSNQPQHF. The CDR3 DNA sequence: TGTGCCAGTAGTATAGGGCAGAGCAATCAGCCCCAGCATTTT.

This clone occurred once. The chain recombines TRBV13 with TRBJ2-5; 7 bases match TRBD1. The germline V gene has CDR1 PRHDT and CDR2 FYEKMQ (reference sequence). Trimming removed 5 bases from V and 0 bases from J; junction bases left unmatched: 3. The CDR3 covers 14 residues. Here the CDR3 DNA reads TGTGCCAGCAGCGTGGGACAGTACCAAGAGACCCAGTACTTC. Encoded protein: CASSVGQYQETQYF.

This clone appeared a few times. CDR3 loop: CASSSQGHTEAFF. DNA for the CDR3: TGCGCCAGCAGCTCACAGGGTCACACTGAAGCTTTCTTT. The V call is TRBV5-1, the J call TRBJ1-1; D may be TRBD1 (6 bases). The germline V gene encodes CDR1 SGHRS and CDR2 YFSETQ. The CDR3 has 13 residues. The V gene lost 3 bases and the J gene lost 3 bases, with 9 bases spanning the gap.

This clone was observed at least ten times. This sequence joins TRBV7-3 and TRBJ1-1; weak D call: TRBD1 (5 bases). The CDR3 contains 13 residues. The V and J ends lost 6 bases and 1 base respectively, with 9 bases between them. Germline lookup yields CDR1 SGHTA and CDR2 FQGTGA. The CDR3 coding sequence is TGTGCCAGCAGTTTTCAGGGGAACACTGAAGCTTTCTTT. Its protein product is CASSFQGNTEAFF.

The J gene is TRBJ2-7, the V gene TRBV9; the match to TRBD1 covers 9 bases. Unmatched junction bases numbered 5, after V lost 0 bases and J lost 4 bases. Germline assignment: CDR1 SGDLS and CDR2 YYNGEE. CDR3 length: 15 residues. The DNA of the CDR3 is TGTGCCAGCAGCGTAGAGGACAGGGGCCCTTACGAGCAGTACTTC. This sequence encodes CASSVEDRGPYEQYF.

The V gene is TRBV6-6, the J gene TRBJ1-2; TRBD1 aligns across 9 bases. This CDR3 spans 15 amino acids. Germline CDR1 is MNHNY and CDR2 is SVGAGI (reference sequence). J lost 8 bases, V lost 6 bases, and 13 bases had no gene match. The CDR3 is CASRGGGTGFEGYTF. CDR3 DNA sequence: TGTGCCAGCAGGGGCGGAGGGACAGGGTTTGAAGGCTACACCTTC.

CDR3 sequence: CASSKDGGSNSPLHF. Written as DNA, the CDR3 is TGTGCCAGCAGCAAAGACGGGGGTTCGAATTCACCCCTCCACTTT. The chain employs TRBV21-1 and TRBJ1-6. TRBV21-1 is described as a pseudogene. This CDR3 has 15 residues.

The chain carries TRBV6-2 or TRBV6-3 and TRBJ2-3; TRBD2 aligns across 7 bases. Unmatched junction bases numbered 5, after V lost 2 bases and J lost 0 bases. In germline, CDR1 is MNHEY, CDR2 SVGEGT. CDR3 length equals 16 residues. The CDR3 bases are TGTGCCAGCAGTTACGGCCAGCGGGGTAGCACAGATACGCAGTATTTT. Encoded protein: CASSYGQRGSTDTQYF.

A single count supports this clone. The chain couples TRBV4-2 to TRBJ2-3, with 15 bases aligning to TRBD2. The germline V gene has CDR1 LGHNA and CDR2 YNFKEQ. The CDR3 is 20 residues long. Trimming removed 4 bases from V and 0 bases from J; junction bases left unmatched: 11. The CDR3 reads CASSRGTGLAGGLSTDTQYF. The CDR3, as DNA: TGTGCCAGCAGCCGCGGAACGGGACTAGCGGGGGGCCTTAGCACAGATACGCAGTATTTT.

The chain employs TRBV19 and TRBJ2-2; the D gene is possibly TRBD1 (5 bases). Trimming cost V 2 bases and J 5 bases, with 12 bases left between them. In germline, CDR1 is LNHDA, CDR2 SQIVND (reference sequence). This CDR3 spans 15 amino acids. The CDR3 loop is CASSIRQGLTGELFF. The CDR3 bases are TGTGCCAGTAGTATACGGCAGGGCCTAACCGGGGAGCTGTTTTTT.

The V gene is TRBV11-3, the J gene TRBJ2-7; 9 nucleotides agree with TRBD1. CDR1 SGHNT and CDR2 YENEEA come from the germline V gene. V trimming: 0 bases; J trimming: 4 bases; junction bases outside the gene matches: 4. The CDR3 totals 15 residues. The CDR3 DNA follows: TGTGCCAGCAGCTTAGAGACAGGGGGTGGTTACGAGCAGTACTTC. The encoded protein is CASSLETGGGYEQYF.

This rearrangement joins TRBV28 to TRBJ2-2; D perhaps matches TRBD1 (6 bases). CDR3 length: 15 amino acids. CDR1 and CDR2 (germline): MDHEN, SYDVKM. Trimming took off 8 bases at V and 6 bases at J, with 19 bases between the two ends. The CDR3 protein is CASLIGAQGSGELFF. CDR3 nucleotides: TGTGCCAGCCTCATAGGGGCCCAGGGGTCCGGGGAGCTGTTTTTT.

CDR3 region: CASSLGVTVVRAFF. The CDR3 nucleotides read TGTGCCAGCAGCTTAGGGGTGACAGTCGTACGAGCTTTCTTT. The rearrangement joins TRBV7-8 to TRBJ1-1; possibly TRBD1 for D (5 bases). V was clipped by 1 base and J by 10 bases, with 16 bases between them. The CDR3 is 14 residues long. In germline, CDR1 is SGHVS, CDR2 FQNEAQ.

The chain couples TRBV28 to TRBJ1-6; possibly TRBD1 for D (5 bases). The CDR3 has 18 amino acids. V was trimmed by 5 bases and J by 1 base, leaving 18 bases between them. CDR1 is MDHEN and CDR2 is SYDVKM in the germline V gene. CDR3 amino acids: CASSPSQGLGSYNSPLHF. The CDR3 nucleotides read TGTGCCAGCAGTCCCAGTCAGGGTTTAGGGTCCTATAATTCACCCCTCCACTTT.

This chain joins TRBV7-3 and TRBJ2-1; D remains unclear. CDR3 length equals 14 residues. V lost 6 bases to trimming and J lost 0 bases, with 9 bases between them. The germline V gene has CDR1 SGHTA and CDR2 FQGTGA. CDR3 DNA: TGTGCCAGCAGGGGCGAAAGCTCCTACAATGAGCAGTTCTTC. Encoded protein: CASRGESSYNEQFF.

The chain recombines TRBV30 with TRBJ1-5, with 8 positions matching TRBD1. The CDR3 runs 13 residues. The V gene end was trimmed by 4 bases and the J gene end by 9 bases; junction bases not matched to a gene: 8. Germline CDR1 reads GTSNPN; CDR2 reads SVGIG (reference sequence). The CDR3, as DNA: TGTGCCTGGAACGACAGGGGAGAGGGGCCCCAGCATTTT. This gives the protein CAWNDRGEGPQHF.

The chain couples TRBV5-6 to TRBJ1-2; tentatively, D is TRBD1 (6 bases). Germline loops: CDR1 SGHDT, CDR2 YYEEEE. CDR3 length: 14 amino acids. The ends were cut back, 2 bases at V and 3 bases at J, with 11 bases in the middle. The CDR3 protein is CASSFGGADYGYTF. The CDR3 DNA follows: TGTGCCAGCAGCTTTGGGGGGGCGGACTATGGCTACACCTTC.

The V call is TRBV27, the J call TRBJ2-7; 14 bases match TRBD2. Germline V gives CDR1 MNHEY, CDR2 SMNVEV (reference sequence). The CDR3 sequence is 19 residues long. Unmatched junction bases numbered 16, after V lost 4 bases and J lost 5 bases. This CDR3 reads CASSSGPPGLAGVLDEQYF. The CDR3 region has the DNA TGTGCCAGCAGTTCTGGACCCCCGGGACTAGCGGGAGTTCTGGACGAGCAGTACTTC.

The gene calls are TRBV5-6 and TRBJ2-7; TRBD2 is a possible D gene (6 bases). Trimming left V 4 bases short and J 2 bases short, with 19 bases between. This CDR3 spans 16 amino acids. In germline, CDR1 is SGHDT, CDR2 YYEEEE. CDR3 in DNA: TGTGCCAGCAGCCCTTTCGTGGGGGGTCAGGCCTACGAGCAGTACTTC. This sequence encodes CASSPFVGGQAYEQYF.

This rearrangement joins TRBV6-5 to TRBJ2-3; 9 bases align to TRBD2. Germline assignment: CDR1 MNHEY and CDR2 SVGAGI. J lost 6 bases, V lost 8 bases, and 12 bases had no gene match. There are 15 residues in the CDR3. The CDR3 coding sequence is TGTGCCAGCGGTCCGAGGCGGGAGGGTTGGGATACGCAGTATTTT. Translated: CASGPRREGWDTQYF.